This is a list of T cell receptor beta chains from one sample in a study of OX40 agonist ivuxolimab in advanced cancers. Profiling relied on immunoSEQ multiplex PCR, and the TCRdb table lists in-frame clones only, not all of them. The sample lists under 30,000 clones; around 85% were seen once. The source material was CD4+ or CD8+ T cells sorted from blood, sampled in a trial of the OX40 agonist ivuxolimab. These receptors all stem from an adult with an advanced solid tumor such as melanoma, head and neck, liver or kidney cancer. The CDR3 runs from the conserved cysteine through the conserved F or W. The D gene is left open where the match is weak. A row's size may be missing; if present it is once, few, many or a size class.

length	size	V	D	J	DNA	CDR3
13	NA	TRBV7-9	NA	TRBJ2-7	TGTGCCAGCAGCTTCGGGGAGAGGTACGAGCAGTACTTC	CASSFGERYEQYF
11	few	TRBV27	NA	TRBJ2-7	TGTGCCAGCAGCCCGGGTGACGAGCAGTACTTC	CASSPGDEQYF
14	NA	TRBV5-1	TRBD2	TRBJ2-5	TGCGCCAGCAGCCTCGGGGGGGGTCGAGAGACCCAGTACTTC	CASSLGGGRETQYF
16	NA	TRBV7-2	TRBD2	TRBJ2-7	TGTGCCAGCAGCTTGGTGGGGGGGAGAAGCTCCTACGAGCAGTACTTC	CASSLVGGRSSYEQYF
14	NA	TRBV7-2	NA	TRBJ1-5	TGTGCCAGCAGCTTAACTCATAGCAATCAGCCCCAGCATTTT	CASSLTHSNQPQHF
15	NA	TRBV5-6	NA	TRBJ1-6	TGTGCCAGCAGCTTGGGGCGGGGGCTGAATTCACCCCTCCACTTT	CASSLGRGLNSPLHF
14	NA	TRBV19	TRBD2	TRBJ2-3	TGTGCCAGTATGTTAGCGGGAGGCACAGATACGCAGTATTTT	CASMLAGGTDTQYF
14	few	TRBV5-4	NA	TRBJ2-2	TGTGCCAGTAGGCGTTGGGGGAGCACCGGGGAGCTGTTTTTT	CASRRWGSTGELFF
14	NA	TRBV6-6	NA	TRBJ1-4	TGTGCCAGCAGATTAGGGACACTGAATGAAAAACTGTTTTTT	CASRLGTLNEKLFF
13	NA	TRBV28	NA	TRBJ2-1	TGTGCCAGCAGCGAGGGCTCCTACAATGAGCAGTTCTTC	CASSEGSYNEQFF
15	NA	TRBV19	NA	TRBJ1-2	TGTGCCAGTAGTATAGGAGGGGCCTTTGGGTATGGCTACACCTTC	CASSIGGAFGYGYTF
14	NA	TRBV5-1	NA	TRBJ1-4	TGCGCCAGCAGCTTCAGGGGACCCGGTGAAAAACTGTTTTTT	CASSFRGPGEKLFF
14	once	TRBV19	NA	TRBJ2-1	TGTGCCAGTAGTATAGGAAACCTGAACAATGAGCAGTTCTTC	CASSIGNLNNEQFF
15	NA	TRBV19	NA	TRBJ1-1	TGTGCCAGTATTATTAGGGGAGGAGAGAACACTGAAGCTTTCTTT	CASIIRGGENTEAFF
17	NA	TRBV21-1	NA	TRBJ2-6	TGTGCCAGCAGCAATGGCAGGGTAAACTCTGGGGCCAACGTCCTGACTTTC	CASSNGRVNSGANVLTF
11	NA	TRBV19	NA	TRBJ2-3	TGTGCCAGTAGTATGAGGGATACGCAGTATTTT	CASSMRDTQYF
16	few	TRBV5-1	TRBD2	TRBJ2-3	TGCGCCAGCAGCCCCGGACTAGCGGGATTTACAGATACGCAGTATTTT	CASSPGLAGFTDTQYF
17	NA	TRBV2	TRBD1	TRBJ1-2	TGTGCCAGCAGCAGCCTGGGACAGGGGGCGTTGAGGGCTGACTACACCTTC	CASSSLGQGALRADYTF
15	NA	TRBV7-3	NA	TRBJ2-6	TGCGCCAGCAGCCAACAGAGCTCTGGGGCCAACGTCCTGACTTTC	CASSQQSSGANVLTF
12	few	TRBV5-1	NA	TRBJ2-7	TGCGCCAGCAGCTTGCCAGGGTCGACGCAGTACTTC	CASSLPGSTQYF
13	once	TRBV2	NA	TRBJ2-7	TGTGCCAGCACCCTACCCCTCAACTACGAGCAGTACTTC	CASTLPLNYEQYF
16	NA	TRBV19	TRBD2	TRBJ2-7	TGTGCCAGTAGTGCCAACCTAGCGGGGGGTCACTACGAGCAGTACTTC	CASSANLAGGHYEQYF
11	NA	TRBV15	NA	TRBJ1-2	TGTGCCACCGGGGGCGGCTATGGCTACACCTTC	CATGGGYGYTF
14	NA	TRBV7-9	NA	TRBJ1-6	TGTGCCAGCAGCTTAATGGATAAAAATTCACCCCTCCACTTT	CASSLMDKNSPLHF
12	NA	TRBV5-1	NA	TRBJ1-1	TGCGCCAGCAGCTATGGACAGTCTGAAGCTTTCTTT	CASSYGQSEAFF
13	NA	TRBV2	NA	TRBJ2-7	TGTGCCAGCGGAAAGACCGTGACCTACGAGCAGTACTTC	CASGKTVTYEQYF
15	NA	TRBV9	TRBD1	TRBJ2-7	TGTGCCAGCAGCGTCGCGTGGGACAGGGGGCACGAGCAGTACTTC	CASSVAWDRGHEQYF
14	NA	TRBV21-1	NA	TRBJ2-1	TGTGCCAGCAGCAAAGTGGCAGTGAGTGATGAGCAGTTCTTC	CASSKVAVSDEQFF
13	NA	TRBV5-5	TRBD1	TRBJ1-1	TGTGCCAGCAGCTTGGGGGGGACAGTTGAAGCTTTCTTT	CASSLGGTVEAFF
12	NA	TRBV27	NA	TRBJ1-2	TGTGCCAGCGGGCGGCAGAACTATGGCTACACCTTC	CASGRQNYGYTF
15	medium-sized	TRBV18	TRBD2	TRBJ2-7	TGTGCCAGCTCACCATCGGGAGGGCCGGTCAACGAGCAGTACTTC	CASSPSGGPVNEQYF
14	NA	TRBV27	NA	TRBJ2-5	TGTGCCAGCAGTTTATATGGTACTCAAGAGACCCAGTACTTC	CASSLYGTQETQYF
14	NA	TRBV9	NA	TRBJ2-7	TGTGCCAGCAGCGTAGTGGAGTCGACCTACGAGCAGTACTTC	CASSVVESTYEQYF
19	NA	TRBV4-3	NA	TRBJ1-2	TGCGCCAGCAGCCAAGGAAGGGGCCTGTTAATTCCTACTAACTATGGCTACACCTTC	CASSQGRGLLIPTNYGYTF
15	NA	TRBV18	NA	TRBJ2-7	TGTGCCAGCTCACCAATAGAGGCAGGTTTTAGTGAGCAGTACTTC	CASSPIEAGFSEQYF
18	NA	TRBV18	TRBD2	TRBJ2-3	TGTGCCAGCTCACTGACTAGCGGGAGAACCTTTATCACAGATACGCAGTATTTT	CASSLTSGRTFITDTQYF
14	NA	TRBV29-1	TRBD2	TRBJ2-7	TGCAGCGTGAGTCCTAGCGGGATAATCTCCGAGCAGTACTTC	CSVSPSGIISEQYF
16	NA	TRBV21-1	NA	TRBJ1-4	TGTGCCAGCAGCAACCCCGGACGAGCAACTAATGAAAAACTGTTTTTT	CASSNPGRATNEKLFF
14	NA	TRBV29-1	TRBD1	TRBJ1-1	TGCAGCGCAAACCAACAGGGGGCGTTCACTGAAGCTTTCTTT	CSANQQGAFTEAFF